The following is a T cell receptor beta chain sequence with its context. Antigen: not known. The study ran its PCR with 60 Vbeta and 13 Jbeta primers. Assay used: immunoSEQ multiplex PCR; TCRdb lists only in-frame clones, some missing. Here the sample table reports approximately 37,000 clones. Healthy bone marrow donors formed the donor group. This CDR3 has 14 residues. Looked up from germline, CDR1 is MGHDK and CDR2 is SYGVNS. J gave up 8 bases and V 4 bases, and 3 bases lay outside the gene matches. This sample stems from a study of cytomegalovirus exposure and HLA in healthy donors. General study findings and limits: A prior analysis recorded that most TCR beta V segments were productive about 87% or about 30% of the time. In a later analysis, HLA-associated beta chains showed higher expansion and lower generation probabilities than comparable chains. Evidence from a later analysis indicated that most CMV-associated TCR beta chains looked HLA-restricted.

The TCR originated in a man aged 40-50 years in good health and CMV-seropositive. This chain uses TRBV25-1 with TRBJ1-4; 11 bases are a match to TRBD1. The sequenced sample was PBMCs. CDR3 amino acids: CASSGGTGGEKLFF. The CDR3 nucleotides read TGTGCCAGCAGTGGGGGGACAGGGGGGGAAAAACTGTTTTTT.